Sequencing of this TCR beta chain was carried out in a study of CXCR3-negative and CXCR3-positive naive CD8 T cells. Findings and limits, study-wide: Within a donor, both naive subsets shared TRBV-TRBJ usage, unlike memory cells. Relative to memory CD8+ cells, whose diversity was much lower, both naive subsets had comparably high diversity. Post-cryopreservation CXCR3 expression was partly diminished, and the bulk of assays employed fresh PBMCs.

CD8+ T cell subsets were each sorted in triplicate, around 270,000 cells apiece. The CDR3 is made up of 14 amino acids. Germline CDR1 SQVTM, CDR2 ANQGSEA. cDNA libraries for TRB were generated by 5' RACE incorporating UMI labels. TCRdb reprocessed the 5' RACE reads, with one entry per CDR3 protein and no DNA. The sample totals about 22,000 distinct CDR3 sequences. In the case of this clonotype: The antigen is undetermined.

Sequenced sample: memory CD8+ T cells from blood. This clonotype was obtained from a human donor in good health. Some clones in this sample may be carry-over from other donors' samples. The V call is TRBV29-1, the J call TRBJ2-1; TCRdb gives TRBD1 as the D gene, but with no DNA this cannot be confirmed. CDR3 region: CSVGGQGPYNEQFF.